These 2 T cell receptor beta chains were sequenced from one sample in a study of T cells in Graves' hyperthyroidism and ophthalmopathy. TCR beta CDR3 regions were amplified from RNA transcripts. TCR CDR3 underwent first-round RT-PCR with the HTBI primer set. TCRdb re-called the multiplex PCR reads through MiXCR, storing one row per CDR3 protein. The sample carries hundreds of thousands of distinct CDR3 sequences, around 14% recorded once. Sequenced sample: blood. These receptors all come from a woman younger than 45 with Graves' hyperthyroidism.

This clonotype was observed at least ten times. The chain is built from TRBV7-9 and TRBJ1-1, with D hard to call. CDR1 is SEHNR, CDR2 FQNEAQ, per germline (reference sequence). The CDR3 is 13 amino acids. V shed 5 bases and J shed 2 bases, with 9 bases lying between them. Here the CDR3 DNA reads TGTGCCAGCAGCGGGATGGCCAACACTGAAGCTTTCTTT. Translation gives CASSGMANTEAFF.

This clonotype was counted only a few times. This chain joins TRBV6-1 and TRBJ2-5; possibly TRBD1 or TRBD2 for D (7 bases each). Germline-derived CDR1 and CDR2 are MNHNS and SASEGT. Trimming removed 1 base from V and 12 bases from J, with 27 bases in between. There are 17 residues in the CDR3. The CDR3 bases are TGTGCCAGCAGTGAAGTCGGCAGCTCGACTCACAGGGGAGGGGAGTACTTC. Amino acid sequence: CASSEVGSSTHRGGEYF.